The 3 T cell receptor beta chains given below trace back to one sample, sequenced in a study of blood T cell repertoires in COVID-19. Profiled with immunoSEQ multiplex PCR; TCRdb holds only in-frame clones, not every one. Among around 23,000 clones listed, roughly 74% were seen once. The sequenced sample was peripheral blood. Receptors originate from a man aged 50 to 60 with COVID-19, enrolled during active disease.

In regard to this clone: At one boundary the junction diverges from the germline segment, which might be a read error. The rearrangement uses TRBV3-1 (or the pseudogene TRBV3-2) and TRBJ1-1; no definite D call. Germline values: CDR1 LGHDT, CDR2 YNNKEL (reference sequence). This CDR3 has 11 residues. CDR3 nucleotides: TGTGCCAGCAGCCACAACAGTGAAGCTTTCTTT. Translation gives CASSHNSEAFF.

V usage is TRBV5-5 and J usage is TRBJ1-5; 7 bases match TRBD1. The CDR3 is made up of 15 amino acids. After removal of 4 bases from V and 6 bases from J, the junction contained 10 bases not matched to a gene. Germline lookup yields CDR1 SGHKS and CDR2 YYEKEE (reference sequence). DNA of the CDR3: TGTGCCAGCAGCGCTGTAACAGGGGCCCCTCAGCCCCAGCATTTT. This sequence encodes CASSAVTGAPQPQHF.

The gene calls are TRBV5-1 and TRBJ2-1; D is uncertain. Germline-derived CDR1 and CDR2 are SGHRS and YFSETQ. This CDR3 has 14 residues. V was clipped by 2 bases and J by 8 bases, with 14 bases between them. CDR3 sequence: CASSFLGLSDEQFF. CDR3 bases: TGCGCCAGCAGCTTCCTAGGCCTTAGTGATGAGCAGTTCTTC.